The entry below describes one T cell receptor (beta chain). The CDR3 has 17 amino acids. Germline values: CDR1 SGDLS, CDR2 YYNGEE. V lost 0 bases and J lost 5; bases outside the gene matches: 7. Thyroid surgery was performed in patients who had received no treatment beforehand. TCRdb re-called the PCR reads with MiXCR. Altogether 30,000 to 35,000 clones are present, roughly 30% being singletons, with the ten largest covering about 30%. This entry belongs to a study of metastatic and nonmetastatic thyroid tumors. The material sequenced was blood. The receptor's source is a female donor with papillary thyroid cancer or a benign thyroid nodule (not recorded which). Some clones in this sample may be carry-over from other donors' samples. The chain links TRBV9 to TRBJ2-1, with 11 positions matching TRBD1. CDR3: CASSVEPGQGADNEQFF. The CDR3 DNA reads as TGTGCCAGCAGCGTAGAACCCGGACAGGGGGCGGACAATGAGCAGTTCTTC.